This TCR beta chain was sequenced for a study of T cell repertoires in cytomegalovirus infection. V was clipped by 8 bases and J by 1 base, with 18 bases between them. The CDR3 covers 15 residues. The V gene's germline CDR1 is SGHVS and CDR2 FNYEAQ. A single record per CDR3 protein comes from TCRdb applying MiXCR to the reads. The sample includes around 240,000 distinct CDR3 sequences, roughly 23% of them seen just once. The sample holds many counts of this clonotype. Sequencing input: CD8+ T cells from PBMCs. V and J are TRBV7-6 and TRBJ2-7, with D possibly TRBD1 on 6 matching bases. The receptor's source is a human donor in good health (CMV status not recorded). Some clones in this sample may be carry-over from other donors' samples. CDR3 region: CASVDSLQGSYEQYF. CDR3 in DNA: TGTGCCAGCGTAGATTCTTTACAGGGTTCCTACGAGCAGTACTTC. Complete variable domain (other parts from reference TRBV7-6 and TRBJ2-7): GAGVSQSPRYKVTKRGQDVALRCDPISGHVSLYWYRQALGQGPEFLTYFNYEAQQDKSGLPNDRFSAERPEGSISTLTIQRTEQRDSAMYRCASVDSLQGSYEQYFGPGTRLTVT.